This T cell receptor beta chain was obtained from a study of blood T cell repertoires in COVID-19. The CDR3 sequence is 16 residues long. Germline CDR1 ENHRY, CDR2 SYGVKD. Germline trimming cut 0 bases from V and 4 bases from J; bases unmatched to any gene: 8. Categorization into cohorts depended on clinical history that participants reported. Symptom resolution, clearance, or two negative PCRs marked donors in Cohort 3 as recovered. Original methodology: Estimates of nucleated cell counts were drawn from the amplification of reference gene primers. Libraries were prepared by immunoSEQ multiplex PCR; TCRdb keeps only in-frame clonotypes and omits some of them. The D gene and trimming were derived from the DNA, and the V and J assignments and clone size from that table. Found here are about 430,000 clones, 75% to 90% of them singletons; the top ten hold 1.1%.

The sequenced sample consisted of PBMCs or T cells enriched from blood (not recorded which). The chain uses TRBV10-3 and TRBJ2-7; 8 nucleotides agree with TRBD1. The TCR comes from a man aged 30 to 39 who had recovered from COVID-19. This chain's CDR3 is CAISESGQGLEYEQYF. The CDR3, as DNA: TGTGCCATCAGTGAGTCAGGACAGGGTCTGGAGTACGAGCAGTACTTC.